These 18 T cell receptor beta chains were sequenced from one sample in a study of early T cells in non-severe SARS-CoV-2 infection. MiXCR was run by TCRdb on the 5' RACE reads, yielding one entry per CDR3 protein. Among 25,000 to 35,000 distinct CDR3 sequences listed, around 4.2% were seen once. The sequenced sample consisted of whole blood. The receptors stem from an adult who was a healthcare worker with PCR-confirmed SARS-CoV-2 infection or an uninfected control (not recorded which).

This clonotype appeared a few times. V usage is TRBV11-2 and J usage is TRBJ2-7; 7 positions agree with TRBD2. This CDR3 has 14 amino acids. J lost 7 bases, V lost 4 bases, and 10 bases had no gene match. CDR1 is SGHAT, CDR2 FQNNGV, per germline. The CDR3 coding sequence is TGTGCCAGCAGCTCCACAGCGGGGACCCAGGAGCAGTACTTC. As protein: CASSSTAGTQEQYF.

CDR3 coding DNA: TGTGCCACACTGACAGGGGTGGGAGTGCAGTATTTT. Amino acids: CATLTGVGVQYF. The V call is TRBV15, the J call TRBJ2-3, with 8 bases matching TRBD1. V lost 9 bases to trimming and J lost 11 bases; unmatched junction nucleotides: 10. Germline-derived CDR1 and CDR2 are LNHNV and YYDKDF (reference sequence). There are 12 residues in the CDR3.

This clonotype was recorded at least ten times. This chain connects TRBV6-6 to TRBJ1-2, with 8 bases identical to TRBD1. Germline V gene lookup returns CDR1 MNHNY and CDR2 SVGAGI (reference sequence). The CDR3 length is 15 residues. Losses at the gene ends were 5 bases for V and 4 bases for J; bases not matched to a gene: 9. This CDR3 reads CASSPGQGMSYGYTF. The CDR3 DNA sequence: TGTGCCAGCAGTCCCGGACAGGGAATGAGCTATGGCTACACCTTC.

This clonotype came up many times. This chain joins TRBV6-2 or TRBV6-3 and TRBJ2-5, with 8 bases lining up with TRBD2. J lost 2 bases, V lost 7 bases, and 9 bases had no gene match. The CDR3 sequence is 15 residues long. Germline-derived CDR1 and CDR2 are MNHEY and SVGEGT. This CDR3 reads CASNRLAGRQETQYF. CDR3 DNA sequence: TGTGCCAGCAACCGGCTAGCGGGTCGACAAGAGACCCAGTACTTC.

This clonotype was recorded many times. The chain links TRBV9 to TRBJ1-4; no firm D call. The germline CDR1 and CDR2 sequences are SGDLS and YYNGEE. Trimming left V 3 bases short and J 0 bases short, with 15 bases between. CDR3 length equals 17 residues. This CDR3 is CASSGRGGPTTNEKLFF. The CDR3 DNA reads TGTGCCAGCAGCGGCCGGGGAGGCCCGACAACTAATGAAAAACTGTTTTTT.

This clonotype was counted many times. This CDR3 reads CASSLELAVYNEQFF. DNA for the CDR3: TGTGCCAGCAGCTTAGAACTAGCGGTCTACAATGAGCAGTTCTTC. The rearrangement joins TRBV7-9 to TRBJ2-1; 8 bases are shared with TRBD2. CDR1 and CDR2 from the germline V gene are SEHNR and FQNEAQ (reference sequence). The CDR3 covers 15 residues. With 1 base clipped from V and 3 bases from J, the junction kept 2 bases outside the gene matches.

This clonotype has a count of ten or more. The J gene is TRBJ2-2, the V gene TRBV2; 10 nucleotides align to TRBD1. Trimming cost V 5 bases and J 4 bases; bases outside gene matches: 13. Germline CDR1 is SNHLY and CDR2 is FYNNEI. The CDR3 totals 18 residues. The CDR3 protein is CASSTDPGTGVRTGELFF. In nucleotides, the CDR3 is TGTGCCAGCAGTACAGACCCCGGGACAGGGGTGCGCACCGGGGAGCTGTTTTTT.

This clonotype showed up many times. The CDR3 sequence: CASNQQGKDGNTIYF. The CDR3 coding sequence is TGTGCCAGCAACCAACAGGGGAAGGATGGAAACACCATATATTTT. The chain joins TRBV7-2 to TRBJ1-3; 7 nucleotides agree with TRBD1. The CDR3 runs 15 residues. Per germline, CDR1 SGHTA and CDR2 FQGNSA. The J segment lost 3 bases and the V segment lost 7 bases, leaving 9 bases of the junction unmatched.

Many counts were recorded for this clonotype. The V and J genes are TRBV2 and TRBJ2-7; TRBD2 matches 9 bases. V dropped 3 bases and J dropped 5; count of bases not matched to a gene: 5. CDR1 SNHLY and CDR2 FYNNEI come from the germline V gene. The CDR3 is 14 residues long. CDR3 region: CASSELAGPNEQYF. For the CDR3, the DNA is TGTGCCAGCAGTGAGCTAGCGGGACCCAACGAGCAGTACTTC.

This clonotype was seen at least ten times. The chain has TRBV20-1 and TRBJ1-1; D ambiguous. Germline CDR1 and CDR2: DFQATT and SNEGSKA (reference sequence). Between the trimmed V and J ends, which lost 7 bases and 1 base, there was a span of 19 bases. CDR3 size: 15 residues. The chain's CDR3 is CSVTSTDFGNTEAFF. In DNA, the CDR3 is TGCAGTGTCACTTCGACCGATTTTGGGAACACTGAAGCTTTCTTT.

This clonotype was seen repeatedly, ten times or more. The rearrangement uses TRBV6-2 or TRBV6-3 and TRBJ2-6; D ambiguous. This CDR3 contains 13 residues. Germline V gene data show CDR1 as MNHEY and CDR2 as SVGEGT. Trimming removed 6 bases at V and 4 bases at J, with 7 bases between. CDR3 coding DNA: TGTGCCAGCAGGCCCGCGGGGGCCAACGTCCTGACTTTC. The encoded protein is CASRPAGANVLTF.

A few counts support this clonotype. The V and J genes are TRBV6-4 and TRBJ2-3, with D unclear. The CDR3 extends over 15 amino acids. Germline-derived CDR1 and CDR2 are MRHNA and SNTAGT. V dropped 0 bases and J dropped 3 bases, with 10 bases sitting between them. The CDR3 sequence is CASSDSGQATDTQYF. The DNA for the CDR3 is TGTGCCAGCAGTGACTCAGGGCAGGCTACAGATACGCAGTATTTT.

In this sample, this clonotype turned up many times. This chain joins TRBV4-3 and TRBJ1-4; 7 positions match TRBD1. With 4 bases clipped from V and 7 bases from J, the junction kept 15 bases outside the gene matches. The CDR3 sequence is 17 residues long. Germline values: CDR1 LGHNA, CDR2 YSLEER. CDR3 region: CASSPDSAGTVGEKLFF. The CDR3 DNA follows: TGCGCCAGCAGCCCCGATTCCGCCGGGACAGTTGGTGAAAAACTGTTTTTT.

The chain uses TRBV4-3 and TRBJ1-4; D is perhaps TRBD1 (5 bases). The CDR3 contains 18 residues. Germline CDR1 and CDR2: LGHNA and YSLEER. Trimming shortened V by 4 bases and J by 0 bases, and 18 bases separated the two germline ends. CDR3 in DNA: TGCGCCAGCAGCCCAGCCAGAGGAGGGACCGCAACTAATGAAAAACTGTTTTTT. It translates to CASSPARGGTATNEKLFF.

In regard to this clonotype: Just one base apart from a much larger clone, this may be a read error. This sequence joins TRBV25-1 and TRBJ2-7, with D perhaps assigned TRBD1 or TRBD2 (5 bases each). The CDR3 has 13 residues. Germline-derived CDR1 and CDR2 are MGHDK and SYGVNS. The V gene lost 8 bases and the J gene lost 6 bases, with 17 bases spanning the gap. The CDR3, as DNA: TGTGCCAGCTCCCTGGGGGTCGTCGGCGAGCAGTACTTC. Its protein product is CASSLGVVGEQYF.

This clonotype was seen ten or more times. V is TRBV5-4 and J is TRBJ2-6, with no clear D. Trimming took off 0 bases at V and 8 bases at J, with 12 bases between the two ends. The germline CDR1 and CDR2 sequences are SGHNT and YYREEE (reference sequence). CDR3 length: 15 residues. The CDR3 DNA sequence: TGTGCCAGCAGCTTGGAATGGCAGGCGACCAACGTCCTGACTTTC. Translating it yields CASSLEWQATNVLTF.

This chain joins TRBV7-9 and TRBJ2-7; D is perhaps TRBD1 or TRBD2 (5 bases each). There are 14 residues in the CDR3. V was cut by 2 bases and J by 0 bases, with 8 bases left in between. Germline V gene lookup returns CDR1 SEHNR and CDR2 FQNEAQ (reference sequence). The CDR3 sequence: CASSLTGPSYEQYF. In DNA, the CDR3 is TGTGCCAGCAGCTTAACGGGGCCCTCCTACGAGCAGTACTTC.

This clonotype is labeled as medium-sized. CDR3 nucleotide sequence: TGTGCCAGCAGCTTAGAGGCTCGGAGACAAGAGACCCAGTACTTC. Its translation is CASSLEARRQETQYF. The V and J genes are TRBV7-8 and TRBJ2-5; D is uncertain. Germline lookup yields CDR1 SGHVS and CDR2 FQNEAQ. V lost 1 base to trimming and J lost 2 bases, with 11 bases between them. The CDR3 is 15 amino acids.